The present TCR beta chain was sequenced within a study of blood T cell repertoires in COVID-19 (dated by TCRdb to the early 2020s). In the study overall: The collaborator samples originated in the United States, Italy and Spain and spanned the acute and convalescent phases of COVID-19. The material from the prospective study consisted of cDNA or gDNA derived from T cells, B-cell-depleted T cells, or PBMCs. Deeply sampled blood TCRbeta repertoires from subjects exposed to, actively infected with, or recovered from COVID-19 were included in the dataset. A freely available public database, intended as a resource for researchers studying the immune response to SARS-CoV-2, is where the repertoires were released. The samples were drawn from the first 160 participants of the ongoing ImmuneRACE study and from 1,254 subjects provided by 6 global collaborators. Sample metadata almost always included a de-identified subject ID, COVID-19 status, age in years and sex. Where available, HLA class I and class II types were taken from metadata supplied by the sample provider and were not determined by assay-based typing. The paper's findings and limits, for the study overall: Clinical and demographic metadata were provided uncurated, with the amount varying by source and participant.

The germline V gene (reference sequence) yields MNHNY for CDR1 and SVGAGI for CDR2. V drops 0 bases and J drops 2 bases, leaving 8 bases in between. The CDR3, cysteine through phenylalanine, is 14 amino acids long. Only the CDR3 region is kept as DNA, spanning 42 bases read in frame from base 1. TCRbeta CDR3 regions were amplified from genomic DNA by means of the immunoSEQ Assay, a bias-controlled multiplex PCR. For the original study's pipeline: The number of nucleated cells in each sample was estimated from the amplification of reference gene primers within the assay. To quantify the absolute abundance of each unique TCRbeta CDR3 rearrangement, sequence reads were collapsed and filtered. For each sample, productive Simpson clonality was calculated by taking the square root of Simpson's diversity index across productive rearrangements. Imported from immuneACCESS, the table was reduced by TCRdb to in-frame sequences with V and J called. These copies leave out some clones; in studies compared against another copy, an unresolved V gene accounts for under half, and the cause of the remainder is not known. V and J calls and clone size are given by that table; D and trimming were obtained from the DNA. The sample table holds fewer than 200,000 clones, of which roughly four fifths were seen once. The ten largest make up less than 2% of the sample.

Note on this clone: The specificity of this receptor is unknown. The sample holds no much larger clone one base away, and base qualities are not on file.

Whole blood was collected in K2EDTA tubes by collaborating institutions according to the institutions' own protocols. For TCRbeta analysis, collaborator samples were shipped as frozen whole blood, as isolated PBMCs, or as DNA extracted from either sample type. This clonotype was obtained from a human donor in a cohort sampled during active COVID-19. Sample: peripheral blood. This chain is built from TRBV6-6 and TRBJ2-7, with a tentative D gene TRBD1 over 6 matching bases. In nucleotides, the sequence is TGTGCCAGCAGTTACTCCGACAGGCCCTACGAGCAGTACTTC. It specifies CASSYSDRPYEQYF.